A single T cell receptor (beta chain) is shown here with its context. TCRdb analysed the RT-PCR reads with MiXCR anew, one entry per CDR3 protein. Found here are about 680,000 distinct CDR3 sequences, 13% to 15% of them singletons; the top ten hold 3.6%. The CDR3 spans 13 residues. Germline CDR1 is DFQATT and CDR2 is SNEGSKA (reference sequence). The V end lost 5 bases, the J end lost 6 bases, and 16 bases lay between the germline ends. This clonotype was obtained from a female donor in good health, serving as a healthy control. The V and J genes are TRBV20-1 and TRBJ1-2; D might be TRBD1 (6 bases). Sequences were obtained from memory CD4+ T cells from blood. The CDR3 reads CSAPPGGVDGYTF. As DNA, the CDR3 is TGCAGTGCTCCCCCCGGGGGCGTGGATGGCTACACCTTC.